This T cell receptor beta chain was captured in a study of blood T cell repertoires in COVID-19. Across the study: The samples span acute and convalescent COVID-19 from the United States, Italy and Spain.

This clone is a singleton in its sample. V was shortened by 2 bases and J by 0 bases, with 15 bases between the two germline ends. The CDR3 has 16 amino acids. The V gene's germline CDR1 is SGHNT and CDR2 YYREEE (reference sequence). The data were produced by immunoSEQ multiplex PCR, yet TCRdb's version contains in-frame clones alone and is incomplete. The sample lists roughly 57,000 clones, roughly nine tenths occurring once. This sequence was found in a human donor in a cohort sampled during active COVID-19. Source material: peripheral blood. The J gene is TRBJ2-7, the V gene TRBV5-4; D is perhaps TRBD1 (6 bases). The chain's CDR3 is CASSLYGQRLSYEQYF. The CDR3 DNA reads TGTGCCAGCAGCTTATATGGACAGCGCCTCTCCTACGAGCAGTACTTC.